The 22 T cell receptor beta chains below all came from one sample that was sequenced in a study of shared clonotypes between healthy human individuals. Sequencing used immunoSEQ multiplex PCR; TCRdb keeps in-frame clones, though not all of them. The table has some 2,100,000 clones, about 92% seen once. As defined, naive CD8 cells were CD45RO-negative and positively selected for CCR7, with terminally differentiated effector memory CD45RA+ cells excluded. The specimen was naive CD8+ T cells from PBMCs. The receptors originated from a man aged 18 to 29 in good health. Some clones in this sample may be carry-over from other donors' samples.

The V and J genes are TRBV28 and TRBJ1-2; 10 nucleotides align to TRBD1. The CDR3 extends over 18 amino acids. Germline CDR1 reads MDHEN; CDR2 reads SYDVKM. V was pared by 0 bases and J by 4 bases, with 11 bases of the junction left unmatched. The CDR3 DNA reads as TGTGCCAGCAGTTTATGGGGGGACAGGGGTTCGGGTCTCTATGGCTACACCTTC. Translation gives CASSLWGDRGSGLYGYTF.

This chain connects TRBV6-1 to TRBJ2-1; possibly TRBD2 for D (5 bases). V lost 7 bases and J lost 2, with 15 bases in between. The germline V gene encodes CDR1 MNHNS and CDR2 SASEGT. The CDR3 covers 15 residues. CDR3: CASIPLAGTYNEQFF. CDR3 nucleotides: TGTGCCAGCATCCCCCTAGCTGGAACCTACAATGAGCAGTTCTTC.

V usage is TRBV4-3 and J usage is TRBJ1-1; unclear D gene. Trimming removed 4 bases at V and 5 bases at J, with 11 bases between. The germline V gene encodes CDR1 LGHNA and CDR2 YSLEER. The CDR3 is 13 residues long. The CDR3 protein is CASSLSGVTEAFF. The CDR3 DNA reads TGCGCCAGCAGCCTTAGCGGGGTAACTGAAGCTTTCTTT.

This clone showed up just once. The chain has TRBV9 and TRBJ2-7; TRBD1 matches at 8 bases. The CDR3 spans 14 residues. CDR1 and CDR2 from the germline V gene are SGDLS and YYNGEE. Trimming cost V 0 bases and J 5 bases; bases outside gene matches: 4. The chain's CDR3 is CASSVGTGNHEQYF. The CDR3 nucleotides read TGTGCCAGCAGCGTAGGGACAGGGAATCACGAGCAGTACTTC.

V and J are TRBV5-1 and TRBJ1-2; no firm D call. Trimming removed 0 bases at V and 7 bases at J, with 19 bases between. The CDR3 extends over 16 amino acids. Germline loops: CDR1 SGHRS, CDR2 YFSETQ. CDR3 protein: CASSLGGDSVPFGYTF. The CDR3 DNA sequence: TGCGCCAGCAGCTTGGGAGGCGATTCCGTGCCCTTTGGCTACACCTTC.

The CDR3 DNA follows: TGTGCCACCAGCAGAGGGTCTAGCGGGGGTAACAATGAGCAGTTCTTC. Encoded protein: CATSRGSSGGNNEQFF. The chain recombines TRBV15 with TRBJ2-1; the match to TRBD2 covers 10 bases. This CDR3 spans 16 amino acids. V trimming: 1 base; J trimming: 5 bases; junction bases outside the gene matches: 5. CDR1 and CDR2 from the germline V gene are LNHNV and YYDKDF (reference sequence).

The rearrangement joins TRBV30 to TRBJ2-7, with D maybe TRBD1 (6 bases). The CDR3 loop spans 16 amino acids. Looked up from germline, CDR1 is GTSNPN and CDR2 is SVGIG (reference sequence). The germline V and J ends were trimmed by 5 bases and 0 bases, with 20 bases remaining between them. The CDR3 DNA follows: TGTGCCTGGGGTGGCGTAAGGGGGAGAACCTCCTACGAGCAGTACTTC. Translation: CAWGGVRGRTSYEQYF. The full variable domain, its missing parts supplied by reference TRBV30 and TRBJ2-7, is SQTIHQWPATLVQPVGSPLSLECTVEGTSNPNLYWYRQAAGRGLQLLFYSVGIGQISSEVPQNLSASRPQDRQFILSSKKLLLSDSGFYLCAWGGVRGRTSYEQYFGPGTRLTVT.

This rearrangement joins TRBV5-6 to TRBJ1-2; 7 bases agree with TRBD1. J lost 4 bases, V lost 2 bases, and 11 bases had no gene match. The CDR3 length is 16 residues. Per germline, CDR1 SGHDT and CDR2 YYEEEE. Written as DNA, the CDR3 is TGTGCCAGCAGCTTAGGGGTAGGGGGCTCCGGCTATGGCTACACCTTC. It specifies CASSLGVGGSGYGYTF. The variable domain in full, completed from reference TRBV5-6 and TRBJ1-2, reads DAGVTQSPTHLIKTRGQQVTLRCSPKSGHDTVSWYQQALGQGPQFIFQYYEEEERQRGNFPDRFSGHQFPNYSSELNVNALLLGDSALYLCASSLGVGGSGYGYTFGSGTRLTVV.

Concerning this clone: Within the sample, other DNA sequences also encode this same CDR3. The V gene is TRBV27, the J gene TRBJ2-7; D remains unclear. Trimming cost V 0 bases and J 1 base, with 4 bases left between them. Germline V gene lookup returns CDR1 MNHEY and CDR2 SMNVEV (reference sequence). The CDR3 totals 13 residues. CDR3 protein: CASSLSRSYEQYF. CDR3 DNA: TGTGCCAGCAGTTTATCGAGATCCTACGAGCAGTACTTC.

The V call is TRBV6-5, the J call TRBJ2-1; D is uncertain. In germline, CDR1 is MNHEY, CDR2 SVGAGI. V lost 6 bases and J lost 4, with 16 bases in between. CDR3 length: 15 residues. The CDR3 protein is CASSYARQPYNEQFF. In DNA, the CDR3 is TGTGCCAGCAGCTACGCGCGGCAGCCATACAATGAGCAGTTCTTC.

J is TRBJ2-2 and V is TRBV7-9; TRBD2 agrees at 14 bases. CDR1 is SEHNR, CDR2 FQNEAQ, per germline (reference sequence). The CDR3 totals 16 residues. With 5 bases clipped from V and 6 bases from J, the junction kept 5 bases outside the gene matches. Written as DNA, the CDR3 is TGTGCCAGCAGCGGGACTAGCGGGAGTTGGGCCGGGGAGCTGTTTTTT. This codes for CASSGTSGSWAGELFF.

With respect to this clone: Additional DNA sequences in this sample encode the identical CDR3. V gene TRBV18 combines with J gene TRBJ2-3, with TRBD2 matching 13 bases. The CDR3 spans 17 residues. V shed 0 bases, J shed 2 bases, and the junction held 2 bases outside the gene matches. Per germline, CDR1 KGHSH and CDR2 LQKENI. The CDR3 DNA reads as TGTGCCAGCTCACCACCGGGACTAGCGGGAATCACAGATACGCAGTATTTT. The encoded protein is CASSPPGLAGITDTQYF. Variable domain in full (rest from reference TRBV18 and TRBJ2-3): NAGVMQNPRHLVRRRGQEARLRCSPMKGHSHVYWYRQLPEEGLKFMVYLQKENIIDESGMPKERFSAEFPKEGPSILRIQQVVRGDSAAYFCASSPPGLAGITDTQYFGPGTRLTVL.

This rearrangement joins TRBV5-1 to TRBJ1-1; D unclear. V was pared by 0 bases and J by 0 bases, with 12 bases between. The CDR3 is 16 amino acids. Per germline, CDR1 SGHRS and CDR2 YFSETQ. The CDR3 DNA reads as TGCGCCAGCAGCTTGGGGGAACAGACCTTGAACACTGAAGCTTTCTTT. It is translated as CASSLGEQTLNTEAFF.

The V and J genes are TRBV28 and TRBJ2-1; D may correspond to TRBD1 or TRBD2 (5 bases each). The ends were cut back, 1 base at V and 8 bases at J, with 18 bases in the middle. This CDR3 is 16 amino acids long. From germline, CDR1 is MDHEN and CDR2 SYDVKM. The CDR3 is CASSLLDWGSEDEQFF. In DNA, the CDR3 is TGTGCCAGCAGTTTATTGGATTGGGGGAGTGAGGATGAGCAGTTCTTC. The variable domain in full, completed from reference TRBV28 and TRBJ2-1, reads DVKVTQSSRYLVKRTGEKVFLECVQDMDHENMFWYRQDPGLGLRLIYFSYDVKMKEKGDIPEGYSVSREKKERFSLILESASTNQTSMYLCASSLLDWGSEDEQFFGPGTRLTVL.

The V call is TRBV7-9, the J call TRBJ2-7; TRBD2 matches 9 bases. The CDR3 covers 18 residues. The germline V gene has CDR1 SEHNR and CDR2 FQNEAQ (reference sequence). After removal of 4 bases from V and 2 bases from J, the junction contained 15 bases not matched to a gene. The CDR3 is CASSSRDRGTSIAYEQYF. CDR3 in DNA: TGTGCCAGCAGCTCCCGGGACCGAGGGACTAGCATCGCCTACGAGCAGTACTTC.

V gene TRBV28 combines with J gene TRBJ2-1, with no clear D. The CDR3 is 11 residues long. Germline V gene data show CDR1 as MDHEN and CDR2 as SYDVKM. The V end lost 6 bases, the J end lost 10 bases, and 10 bases lay between the germline ends. CDR3 in DNA: TGTGCCAGCAGCCACGCAAAGGAGCAGTTCTTC. Translation gives CASSHAKEQFF.

The genes are TRBV7-9 and TRBJ1-1, with D possibly being TRBD1 (6 bases). Germline V CDR1 and CDR2: SEHNR, FQNEAQ (reference sequence). Trimming shortened V by 3 bases and J by 3 bases, and 11 bases separated the two germline ends. The CDR3 length is 14 residues. The CDR3 sequence is CASSFTGWDTEAFF. The CDR3 DNA sequence: TGTGCCAGCAGCTTTACAGGGTGGGACACTGAAGCTTTCTTT.

The chain recombines TRBV29-1 with TRBJ1-3, with D possibly being TRBD1 (6 bases). The V gene's germline CDR1 is SQVTM and CDR2 ANQGSEA. The CDR3 is 14 amino acids. Trimming removed 2 bases from V and 4 bases from J, with 12 bases in between. The CDR3 nucleotides are TGCAGCGTTGAAACTACAGGGTCGGGAAACACCATATATTTT. Translated: CSVETTGSGNTIYF.

The chain couples TRBV10-3 to TRBJ1-5; 9 positions match TRBD1. After removal of 3 bases from V and 3 bases from J, the junction contained 3 bases not matched to a gene. This CDR3 comprises 15 residues. Germline-derived CDR1 and CDR2 are ENHRY and SYGVKD. The CDR3 region has the DNA TGTGCCATCAGTGACGGGACAGGGTCCAATCAGCCCCAGCATTTT. Protein product: CAISDGTGSNQPQHF.

V usage is TRBV7-6 and J usage is TRBJ2-1, with TRBD2 matching 11 bases. With V trimmed by 4 bases and J by 4 bases, 3 bases remained unmatched. This CDR3 has 15 amino acids. The germline CDR1 and CDR2 sequences are SGHVS and FNYEAQ. The DNA for the CDR3 is TGTGCCAGCAGCTCCCCTAGCGGGAGGTACAATGAGCAGTTCTTC. Translation: CASSSPSGRYNEQFF.

The chain employs TRBV28 and TRBJ2-1; TRBD2 matches at 14 bases. The CDR3 is 18 amino acids. The J segment lost 2 bases and the V segment lost 6 bases, leaving 9 bases of the junction unmatched. Germline V gene data show CDR1 as MDHEN and CDR2 as SYDVKM. CDR3 loop: CASSPGQGLAGAYNEQFF. The CDR3 nucleotides are TGTGCCAGCAGCCCGGGACAGGGACTAGCGGGAGCCTACAATGAGCAGTTCTTC.

V gene TRBV11-3 combines with J gene TRBJ2-7, with D possibly TRBD2 on 5 matching bases. Trimming pared 1 base from V and 6 bases from J, leaving 10 bases between. The CDR3 spans 13 residues. CDR1 SGHNT and CDR2 YENEEA come from the germline V gene. CDR3 amino acids: CASSLAYSGEQYF. CDR3 DNA sequence: TGTGCCAGCAGCTTAGCCTACAGCGGCGAGCAGTACTTC. Based on the CDR3 plus reference TRBV11-3 and TRBJ2-7, the full variable domain is EAGVVQSPRYKIIEKKQPVAFWCNPISGHNTLYWYLQNLGQGPELLIRYENEEAVDDSQLPKDRFSAERLKGVDSTLKIQPAELGDSAVYLCASSLAYSGEQYFGPGTRLTVT.